The 11 T cell receptor beta chains listed next were all sequenced from one sample in a study of blood T cell repertoires in COVID-19. Only in-frame clones appear in the TCRdb table, and some are missing; sequencing was by immunoSEQ multiplex PCR. The data show some 110,000 clones, 60% to 85% seen once. Source material: peripheral blood. These receptors were collected from a man aged 80 or over with COVID-19, enrolled during active disease.

The chain joins TRBV5-4 to TRBJ2-7; D remains ambiguous. This CDR3 comprises 14 residues. In germline, CDR1 is SGHNT, CDR2 YYREEE (reference sequence). V shed 5 bases and J shed 2 bases, with 14 bases lying between them. The CDR3 coding sequence is TGTGCCAGCAGGATGCTAGAGGTCCCCTACGAGCAGTACTTC. The encoded protein is CASRMLEVPYEQYF.

The CDR3 here is CASREEGSYEQYF. The CDR3 region has the DNA TGTGCCAGCAGGGAGGAGGGCTCCTACGAGCAGTACTTC. The chain employs TRBV6-5 and TRBJ2-7; D is possibly TRBD2 (6 bases). The V end was cut by 6 bases, the J end by 0 bases, with 9 bases between. CDR3 length: 13 amino acids. Germline V CDR1 and CDR2: MNHEY, SVGAGI.

V usage is TRBV6-5 and J usage is TRBJ1-2, with a possible D match to TRBD1 (5 bases). From germline, CDR1 is MNHEY and CDR2 SVGAGI. This CDR3 spans 14 amino acids. The V end lost 3 bases, the J end lost 0 bases, and 8 bases lay between the germline ends. CDR3 amino acids: CASSYLGPNYGYTF. CDR3 nucleotide sequence: TGTGCCAGCAGTTATCTGGGGCCTAACTATGGCTACACCTTC.

The rearrangement joins TRBV5-6 to TRBJ1-2; D call uncertain. Trimming pared 2 bases from V and 0 bases from J, leaving 17 bases between. The length of the CDR3 is 17 residues. Germline assignment: CDR1 SGHDT and CDR2 YYEEEE. CDR3 nucleotides: TGTGCCAGCAGCTTCGGGATGGCAGCAGGATCTAACTATGGCTACACCTTC. Translating it yields CASSFGMAAGSNYGYTF.

The J gene is TRBJ1-5, the V gene TRBV6-5; 9 bases align to TRBD1. Germline V lookup: CDR1 MNHEY, CDR2 SVGAGI. The CDR3 sequence is 14 residues long. V shed 2 bases and J 8 bases; nucleotides not matched to a gene: 4. The CDR3 reads CASSYGQGNEPQHF. In DNA, the CDR3 is TGTGCCAGCAGTTACGGACAGGGGAATGAGCCCCAGCATTTT.

This clone showed up just a few times. The chain is built from TRBV28 and TRBJ2-1, with a tentative D call TRBD2 (6 bases). The CDR3 is 17 residues long. Trimming took off 1 base at V and 0 bases at J, with 13 bases between the two ends. Germline CDR1 reads MDHEN; CDR2 reads SYDVKM. Written as DNA, the CDR3 is TGTGCCAGCAGTTTATTTTCGGGGGTTAGCTCCTACAATGAGCAGTTCTTC. Protein: CASSLFSGVSSYNEQFF. Complete variable domain (other parts from reference TRBV28 and TRBJ2-1): DVKVTQSSRYLVKRTGEKVFLECVQDMDHENMFWYRQDPGLGLRLIYFSYDVKMKEKGDIPEGYSVSREKKERFSLILESASTNQTSMYLCASSLFSGVSSYNEQFFGPGTRLTVL.

This clone was detected only a few times. The CDR3 region is CASSLMLAGSGNEQFF. In DNA form, the CDR3 reads TGTGCCAGCAGCCTTATGTTAGCGGGAAGTGGGAATGAGCAGTTCTTC. The genes are TRBV7-2 and TRBJ2-1; 8 bases are shared with TRBD2. The CDR3 consists of 16 residues. CDR1 and CDR2 from the germline V gene are SGHTA and FQGNSA. Trimming took 5 bases from V and 7 from J; bases not matched to a gene: 13.

The chain employs TRBV5-1 and TRBJ1-4; D perhaps matches TRBD1 (5 bases). The length of the CDR3 is 16 residues. CDR1 is SGHRS, CDR2 YFSETQ, per germline. V was pared by 0 bases and J by 3 bases, with 12 bases between. This CDR3 reads CASSLGTGSPNEKLFF. The CDR3 region has the DNA TGCGCCAGCAGCTTGGGTACAGGTTCCCCTAATGAAAAACTGTTTTTT. Together with reference TRBV5-1 and TRBJ1-4, the CDR3 gives the full variable domain: KAGVTQTPRYLIKTRGQQVTLSCSPISGHRSVSWYQQTPGQGLQFLFEYFSETQRNKGNFPGRFSGRQFSNSRSEMNVSTLELGDSALYLCASSLGTGSPNEKLFFGSGTQLSVL.

This clone is a singleton in its sample. The chain carries TRBV11-2 and TRBJ1-1, with D tentatively TRBD1 (5 bases). CDR1 and CDR2 (germline): SGHAT, FQNNGV. The CDR3 spans 12 residues. With 2 bases removed from V and 11 bases from J, the gap between germline ends came to 12 bases. CDR3 region: CASSLWAKGAFF. DNA of the CDR3: TGTGCCAGCAGCTTATGGGCAAAGGGGGCTTTCTTT.

The V and J genes are TRBV4-2 and TRBJ1-5, with a possible D match to TRBD1 (5 bases). CDR3 length equals 15 residues. CDR1 and CDR2 from the germline V gene are LGHNA and YNFKEQ. V lost 5 bases and J lost 4, with 15 bases in between. DNA of the CDR3: TGTGCCAGCAGCTCCCAAGGGGCTGAGAATCAGCCCCAGCATTTT. It translates to CASSSQGAENQPQHF.

The V call is TRBV6-6, the J call TRBJ1-1; 8 nucleotides match TRBD1. Germline V lookup: CDR1 MNHNY, CDR2 SVGAGI (reference sequence). The CDR3 is made up of 14 amino acids. V was clipped by 2 bases and J by 6 bases; unmatched bases: 5. DNA of the CDR3: TGTGCCAGCAGTTACACAGGGGGGTTATCTGAAGCTTTCTTT. This translates into CASSYTGGLSEAFF.